Sequencing of this T cell receptor beta chain was carried out in a study of T cell responses to AZD1222 COVID-19 vaccine. Findings of the study overall: Without day 14 samples, only post-peak T cell repertoires were studied. White British people made up most donors, females outnumbered males, and clonal diversity was possibly underestimated.

Some clones are missing from TCRdb's copy, which holds only in-frame ones; the method was immunoSEQ multiplex PCR. The sample includes approximately 140,000 clones, approximately 90% of them seen just once. Comment on this clone: What it recognizes is unknown.

The V end was cut by 4 bases, the J end by 0 bases, with 13 bases between. The CDR3 runs 15 residues. Germline V gene sequence: CDR1 SGDLS, CDR2 YYNGEE. This chain links TRBV9 with TRBJ2-5, with TRBD2 as a possible D gene (6 bases). The source of this sequence is an adult who received the AZD1222 COVID-19 vaccine. Specimen: peripheral blood, collected 28 days after the second AZD1222 dose. The CDR3 DNA sequence: TGTGCCAGCAGCCCCCTCGGGAGAAACCAAGAGACCCAGTACTTC. It codes for CASSPLGRNQETQYF. Based on the CDR3 plus reference TRBV9 and TRBJ2-5, the full variable domain is DSGVTQTPKHLITATGQRVTLRCSPRSGDLSVYWYQQSLDQGLQFLIQYYNGEERAKGNILERFSAQQFPDLHSELNLSSLELGDSALYFCASSPLGRNQETQYFGPGTRLLVL.